Listed below are T cell receptor beta chains from one sample, sequenced in a study of T cells in Graves' hyperthyroidism and ophthalmopathy. MiXCR was run by TCRdb on the multiplex PCR reads, yielding one entry per CDR3 protein. The sample holds about 510,000 distinct CDR3 sequences, around 15% seen once. Sequenced input: blood. The origin of the receptors is a woman between 35 and 50 years old with Graves' hyperthyroidism. Each CDR3 is given with its conserved first and last residue. The size entry is marked missing in some rows and otherwise reads once, few, many or a size class.

many,TRBJ1-6,TRBV7-8,CASSLLRSASPLHF
many,TRBJ2-7,TRBV20-1,CSAPRDGSSYEQYF
-,TRBJ1-5,TRBV10-3,CAISRSNQPQHF
few,TRBJ2-3,TRBV20-1,CSASSGAPTDTQYF
-,TRBJ2-6,TRBV14,CASSHRDRASGANVLTF
few,TRBJ2-7,TRBV7-2,CASSSVAYEQYF
many,TRBJ1-6,TRBV30,CACTGVHNSPLHF
many,TRBJ1-1,TRBV6-2/TRBV6-3,CASSYSLLDREAFF
few,TRBJ2-7,TRBV10-3,CAIRGTGDPYEQYF
few,TRBJ2-7,TRBV6-5,CASSYSLEGYTYEQYF